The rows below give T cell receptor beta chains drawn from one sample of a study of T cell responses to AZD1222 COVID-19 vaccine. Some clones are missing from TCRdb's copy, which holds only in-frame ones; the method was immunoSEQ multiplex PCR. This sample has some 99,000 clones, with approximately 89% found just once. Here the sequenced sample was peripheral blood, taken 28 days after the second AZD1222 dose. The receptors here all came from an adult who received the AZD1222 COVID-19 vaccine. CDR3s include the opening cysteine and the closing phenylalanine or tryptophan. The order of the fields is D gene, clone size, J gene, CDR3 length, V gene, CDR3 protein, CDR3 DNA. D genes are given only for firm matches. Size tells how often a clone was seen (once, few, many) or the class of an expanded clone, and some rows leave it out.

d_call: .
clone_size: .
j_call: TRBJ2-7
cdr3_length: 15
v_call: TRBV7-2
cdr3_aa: CASSLGLALSYEQYF
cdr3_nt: TGTGCCAGCAGCTTAGGGTTAGCACTCTCCTACGAGCAGTACTTC

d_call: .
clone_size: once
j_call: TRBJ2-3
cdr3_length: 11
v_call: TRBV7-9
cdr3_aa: CAPSSSDTQYF
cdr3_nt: TGTGCCCCCAGTTCATCAGATACGCAGTATTTT

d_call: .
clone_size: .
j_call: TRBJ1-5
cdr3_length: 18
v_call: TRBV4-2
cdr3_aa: CASSQEGGSGGLNQPQHF
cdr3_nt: TGTGCCAGCAGCCAAGAGGGGGGCTCGGGGGGCCTCAATCAGCCCCAGCATTTT

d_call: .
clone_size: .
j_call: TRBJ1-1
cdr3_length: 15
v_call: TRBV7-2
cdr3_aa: CASSLGGRLNTEAFF
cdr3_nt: TGTGCCAGCAGCTTAGGTGGGCGGCTTAACACTGAAGCTTTCTTT

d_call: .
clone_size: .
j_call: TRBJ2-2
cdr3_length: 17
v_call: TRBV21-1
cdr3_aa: CASSKEERGRSTGELFF
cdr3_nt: TGTGCCAGCAGCAAAGAGGAGCGGGGGCGGAGCACCGGGGAGCTGTTTTTT

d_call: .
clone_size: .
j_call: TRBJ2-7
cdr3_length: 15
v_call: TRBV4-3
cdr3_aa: CASSQDSGTSYEQYF
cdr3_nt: TGCGCCAGCAGCCAAGATTCCGGGACCTCCTACGAGCAGTACTTC

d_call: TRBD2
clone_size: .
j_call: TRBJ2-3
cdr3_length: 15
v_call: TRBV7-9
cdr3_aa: CASVAGVVGTDTQYF
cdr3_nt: TGTGCCAGCGTAGCGGGAGTAGTTGGCACAGATACGCAGTATTTT

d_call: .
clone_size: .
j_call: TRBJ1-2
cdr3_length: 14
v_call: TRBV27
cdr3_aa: CASSPLGGYYGYTF
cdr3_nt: TGTGCCAGCAGTCCCCTGGGAGGGTACTATGGCTACACCTTC

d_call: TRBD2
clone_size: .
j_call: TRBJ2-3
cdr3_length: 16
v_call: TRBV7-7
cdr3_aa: CASSLMPSGVADTQYF
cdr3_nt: TGTGCCAGCAGCTTAATGCCCAGCGGGGTTGCAGATACGCAGTATTTT

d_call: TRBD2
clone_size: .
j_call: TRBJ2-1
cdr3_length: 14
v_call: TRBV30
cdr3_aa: CAYRLAGSYNEQFF
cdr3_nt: TGTGCCTATAGACTAGCGGGATCCTACAATGAGCAGTTCTTC

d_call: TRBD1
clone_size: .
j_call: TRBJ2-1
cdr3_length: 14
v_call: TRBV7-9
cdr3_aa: CASSRPGTGTEQFF
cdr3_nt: TGTGCCAGCAGCCGCCCCGGGACAGGCACTGAGCAGTTCTTC

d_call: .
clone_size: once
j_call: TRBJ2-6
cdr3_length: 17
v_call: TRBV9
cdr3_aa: CASSVAPRGTGANVLTF
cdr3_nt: TGTGCCAGCAGCGTTGCCCCCCGGGGTACTGGGGCCAACGTCCTGACTTTC

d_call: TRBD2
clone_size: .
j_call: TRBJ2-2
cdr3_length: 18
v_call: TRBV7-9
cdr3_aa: CASSPRVKLAGNTGELFF
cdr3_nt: TGTGCCAGCAGCCCTCGGGTTAAACTAGCGGGGAACACCGGGGAGCTGTTTTTT

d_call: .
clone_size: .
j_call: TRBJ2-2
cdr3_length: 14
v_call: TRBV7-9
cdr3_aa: CASSLFSIPGELFF
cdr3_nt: TGTGCCAGCAGCTTATTTTCGATCCCCGGGGAGCTGTTTTTT

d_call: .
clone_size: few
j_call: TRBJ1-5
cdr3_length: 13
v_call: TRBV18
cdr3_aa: CASSRGGNQPQHF
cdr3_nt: TGTGCCAGCTCACGCGGGGGCAATCAGCCCCAGCATTTT

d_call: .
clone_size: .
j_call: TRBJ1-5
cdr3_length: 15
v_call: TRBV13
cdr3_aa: CASSLSEDSNQPQHF
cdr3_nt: TGTGCCAGCAGCTTGTCGGAGGATAGCAATCAGCCCCAGCATTTT

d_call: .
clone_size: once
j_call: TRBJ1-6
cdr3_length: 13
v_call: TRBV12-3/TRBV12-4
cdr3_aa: CASSVGPNSPLHF
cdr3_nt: TGTGCCAGCAGTGTCGGACCAAATTCACCCCTCCACTTT

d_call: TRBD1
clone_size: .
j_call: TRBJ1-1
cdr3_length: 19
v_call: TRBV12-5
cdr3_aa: CASGLAPDRGLIGSAEAFF
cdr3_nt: TGTGCTAGTGGTTTGGCCCCGGACAGGGGCCTCATAGGGTCCGCTGAAGCTTTCTTT

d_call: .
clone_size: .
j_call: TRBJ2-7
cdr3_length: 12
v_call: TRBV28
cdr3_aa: CASSIGVYEQYF
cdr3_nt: TGTGCCAGCAGTATCGGGGTATACGAGCAGTACTTC

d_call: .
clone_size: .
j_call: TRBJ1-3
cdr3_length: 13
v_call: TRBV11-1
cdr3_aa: CASSGTTGNTIYF
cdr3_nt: TGTGCCAGCAGCGGGACAACTGGAAACACCATATATTTT

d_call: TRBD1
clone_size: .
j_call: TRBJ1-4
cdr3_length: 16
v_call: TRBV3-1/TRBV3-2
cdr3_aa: CASSSPGTGDNEKLFF
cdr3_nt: TGTGCCAGCAGCTCACCCGGGACAGGGGACAATGAAAAACTGTTTTTT

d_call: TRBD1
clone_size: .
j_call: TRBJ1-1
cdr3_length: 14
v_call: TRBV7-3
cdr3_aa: CASSLRQGSTEAFF
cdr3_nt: TGTGCCAGCAGCTTGAGACAGGGATCCACTGAAGCTTTCTTT

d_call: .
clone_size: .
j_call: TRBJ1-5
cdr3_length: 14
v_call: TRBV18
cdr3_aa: CASSPLGPNQPQHF
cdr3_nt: TGTGCCAGCTCACCTTTGGGACCAAATCAGCCCCAGCATTTT

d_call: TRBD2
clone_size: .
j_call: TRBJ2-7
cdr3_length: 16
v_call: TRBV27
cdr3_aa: CASSFIGQRERDEQYF
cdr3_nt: TGTGCCAGCAGTTTCATTGGGCAGCGGGAGAGGGACGAGCAGTACTTC

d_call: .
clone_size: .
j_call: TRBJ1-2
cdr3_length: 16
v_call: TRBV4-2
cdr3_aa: CASSQDPQQILYGYTF
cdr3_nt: TGTGCCAGCAGCCAAGATCCCCAACAAATCCTCTATGGCTACACCTTC

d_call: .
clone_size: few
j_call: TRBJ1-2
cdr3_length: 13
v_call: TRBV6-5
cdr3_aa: CASSWGGAGGYTF
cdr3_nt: TGTGCCAGCAGTTGGGGGGGGGCAGGTGGCTACACCTTC

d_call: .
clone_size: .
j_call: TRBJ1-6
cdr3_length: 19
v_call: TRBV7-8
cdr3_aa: CASSLAPEPLRQGNSPLHF
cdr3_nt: TGTGCCAGCAGCTTAGCCCCGGAGCCTTTACGGCAGGGGAATTCACCCCTCCACTTT